The 13 T cell receptor beta chains given below trace back to one sample, sequenced in a study of blood T cell repertoires in COVID-19. Only in-frame clones appear in the TCRdb table, and some are missing; sequencing was by immunoSEQ multiplex PCR. Of hundreds of thousands of clones in the sample, about 83% were seen once. Specimen: PBMCs or T cells enriched from blood (not recorded which). The receptors were sampled from a woman aged 40 to 49 who had recovered from COVID-19.

CDR3 sequence: CASNTGLAGVFANTGELFF. CDR3 coding DNA: TGTGCCAGCAATACAGGACTAGCGGGAGTTTTCGCGAACACCGGGGAGCTGTTTTTT. V gene TRBV2 combines with J gene TRBJ2-2, with 13 bases matching TRBD2. Germline V CDR1 and CDR2: SNHLY, FYNNEI. V was clipped by 7 bases and J by 0 bases; unmatched bases: 11. CDR3 length: 19 amino acids.

The rearrangement joins TRBV7-8 to TRBJ1-1; D is possibly TRBD1 (5 bases). The V and J ends lost 1 base and 5 bases respectively, with 17 bases between them. This CDR3 is 16 amino acids long. Germline V CDR1 and CDR2: SGHVS, FQNEAQ. This chain's CDR3 is CASSLERRGAGTEAFF. The DNA of the CDR3 is TGTGCCAGCAGCTTAGAACGGCGGGGCGCGGGGACTGAAGCTTTCTTT.

The chain uses TRBV10-1 and TRBJ2-1; D uncertain. The CDR3 covers 10 residues. The germline CDR1 and CDR2 sequences are WNHNN and SYGVQD (reference sequence). V shed 6 bases and J shed 13 bases, with 10 bases lying between them. The CDR3 region is CASRGRSQFF. Written as DNA, the CDR3 is TGCGCCAGCAGGGGTCGGAGTCAGTTCTTC.

This rearrangement joins TRBV27 to TRBJ2-5, with D possibly TRBD1 on 6 matching bases. Germline lookup yields CDR1 MNHEY and CDR2 SMNVEV (reference sequence). This CDR3 has 11 residues. The V gene lost 5 bases and the J gene lost 14 bases, with 15 bases spanning the gap. The CDR3 is CASSPGTPRYF. CDR3 nucleotide sequence: TGTGCCAGCAGTCCCGGGACACCCCGCTACTTC.

The chain carries TRBV2 and TRBJ1-2; no definite D call. There are 11 residues in the CDR3. Looked up from germline, CDR1 is SNHLY and CDR2 is FYNNEI. Trimming took off 7 bases at V and 3 bases at J, with 6 bases between the two ends. CDR3 residues: CASTPDYGYTF. The CDR3 DNA sequence: TGTGCCAGCACCCCAGACTATGGCTACACCTTC.

The rearrangement joins TRBV3-1 (or the pseudogene TRBV3-2) to TRBJ2-7, with TRBD2 identical over 7 bases. V dropped 5 bases and J dropped 12; count of bases not matched to a gene: 10. The CDR3 sequence is 12 residues long. Looked up from germline, CDR1 is LGHDT and CDR2 is YNNKEL (reference sequence). For the CDR3, the DNA is TGTGCCAGCAGCGTCAGCGGGATGGTTCCGTACTTC. Its translation is CASSVSGMVPYF.

V is TRBV7-2 and J is TRBJ2-5; 8 nucleotides line up with TRBD2. Germline assignment: CDR1 SGHTA and CDR2 FQGNSA. CDR3 length: 15 residues. V trimming: 2 bases; J trimming: 5 bases; junction bases outside the gene matches: 7. CDR3 protein: CASSLMGLVGETQYF. For the CDR3, the DNA is TGTGCCAGCAGCTTAATGGGACTAGTTGGGGAGACCCAGTACTTC. The variable domain in full, completed from reference TRBV7-2 and TRBJ2-5, reads GAGVSQSPSNKVTEKGKDVELRCDPISGHTALYWYRQSLGQGLEFLIYFQGNSAPDKSGLPSDRFSAERTGGSVSTLTIQRTQQEDSAVYLCASSLMGLVGETQYFGPGTRLLVL.

The CDR3 DNA sequence: TGTGCCAGCAGCCGACAGGGGGACACAGATACGCAGTATTTT. It specifies CASSRQGDTDTQYF. The chain has TRBV7-3 and TRBJ2-3; 9 nucleotides align to TRBD1. Germline V gene lookup returns CDR1 SGHTA and CDR2 FQGTGA. The CDR3 is 14 amino acids. V was pared by 5 bases and J by 2 bases, with 2 bases of the junction left unmatched.

The chain couples TRBV6-5 to TRBJ1-1, with D possibly being TRBD1 (5 bases). V was pared by 5 bases and J by 4 bases, with 11 bases between. The CDR3 sequence is 13 residues long. CDR1 and CDR2 (germline): MNHEY, SVGAGI. CDR3 nucleotides: TGTGCCAGCAGTCCGCAGGGATTCACTGAAGCTTTCTTT. It yields the protein CASSPQGFTEAFF.

Only a few counts were recorded for this clone. This chain links TRBV19 with TRBJ2-6, with D perhaps matching TRBD1 (6 bases). This CDR3 has 15 amino acids. Trimming left V 6 bases short and J 3 bases short, with 12 bases between. The germline gives CDR1 LNHDA, CDR2 SQIVND (reference sequence). CDR3: CASSTGTSGANVLTF. The CDR3 coding sequence is TGTGCCAGTAGCACCGGGACAAGTGGGGCCAACGTCCTGACTTTC.

This chain joins TRBV6-5 and TRBJ2-1; 13 positions match TRBD2. V was pared by 0 bases and J by 7 bases, with 0 bases of the junction left unmatched. This CDR3 comprises 15 residues. Germline CDR1 and CDR2: MNHEY and SVGAGI. The CDR3 DNA sequence: TGTGCCAGCAGTTACTCGGGACTAGCGGGAAATGAGCAGTTCTTC. As protein: CASSYSGLAGNEQFF.

The chain is built from TRBV10-2 and TRBJ2-1; the match to TRBD2 covers 8 bases. The ends lost 4 bases at V and 10 bases at J; junction bases unmatched: 18. The CDR3 spans 17 residues. Per the germline V gene, CDR1 is WSHSY and CDR2 is SAAADI. The CDR3 region is CASSVSTGTSVFGEQFF. The CDR3 DNA reads as TGCGCCAGCAGTGTTTCGACCGGGACTAGTGTTTTCGGCGAGCAGTTCTTC.

The rearrangement links TRBV25-1 to TRBJ2-7; D remains ambiguous. V was clipped by 9 bases and J by 0 bases, with 9 bases between them. From germline, CDR1 is MGHDK and CDR2 SYGVNS. The CDR3 length is 12 residues. CDR3 coding DNA: TGTGCCAGTGGCAGAAGCTCCTACGAGCAGTACTTC. This codes for CASGRSSYEQYF.